What follows is one T cell receptor (beta chain) and its context. Its cognate antigen is unknown. This entry comes from a study of glioma-infiltrating T cells after dendritic cell vaccination. Study information: Patients had newly diagnosed or recurrent glioblastoma and received dendritic cell vaccines. Study observations and caveats: Estimated pretreatment TIL content predicted outcome after dendritic cell vaccination. The cohort had few patients with full blood and tumor sets.

The time point denotes: after dendritic cell vaccination, including at tumor progression/relapse. Selection required adequate fresh-frozen tumor tissue plus more than two years' survival data. The protocol was immunoSEQ multiplex PCR, while the TCRdb copy is restricted to in-frame clones and leaves out a portion. The profile covers tens of thousands of clones, with approximately 86% appearing a single time and around a tenth taken by the ten largest. The receptor's source is a human donor with glioblastoma. This specimen consisted of blood, obtained after dendritic cell vaccination.

CDR3 sequence: CASSLEGGYGYTF. CDR3 nucleotides: TGTGCCAGCAGCTTAGAGGGGGGATATGGCTACACCTTC. The chain employs TRBV11-2 and TRBJ1-2; D perhaps matches TRBD1 (5 bases). The CDR3 length is 13 residues. With 0 bases removed from V and 5 bases from J, the gap between germline ends came to 7 bases. Germline lookup yields CDR1 SGHAT and CDR2 FQNNGV.